This T cell receptor (beta chain) was profiled in a study of control samples from healthy donors and cancer patients. The CDR3 consists of 12 residues. Germline V gives CDR1 MNHEY, CDR2 SVGAGI. Trimming removed 8 bases from V and 0 bases from J, with 8 bases in between. The method was immunoSEQ multiplex PCR; TCRdb's version includes in-frame clones alone and lacks a portion of them. The sample yields tens of thousands of clones, over 90% seen once. The sample consisted of PBMCs. This chain uses TRBV6-5 with TRBJ2-7, with D unresolved. The TCR was taken from a woman aged 45-65 years with head and neck cancer. DNA of the CDR3: TGTGCCAGCTCCTTAACCTCCTACGAGCAGTACTTC. As protein: CASSLTSYEQYF.